This T cell receptor (beta chain) was documented in a study of blood T cell repertoires in COVID-19. The CDR3 runs to 14 residues. V lost 3 bases to trimming and J lost 6 bases, with 13 bases between them. Germline V lookup: CDR1 SNHLY, CDR2 FYNNEI. Assay: immunoSEQ multiplex PCR; the TCRdb copy retains only in-frame clones and omits some. The sample includes about 160,000 clones, under 95% of them seen just once. The gene calls are TRBV2 and TRBJ2-3; maybe TRBD1 (5 bases). The TCR comes from a man aged 55 to 69 with active or convalescent COVID-19. The sequencing sample was made of peripheral blood. The CDR3 DNA reads TGTGCCAGCAGTGATCGGACACAGAGGGATACGCAGTATTTT. This encodes CASSDRTQRDTQYF.